Each of the 9 T cell receptor beta chains below was sequenced from the same sample in a study of blood T cell repertoires in COVID-19. Profiled with immunoSEQ multiplex PCR; TCRdb holds only in-frame clones, not every one. Seen here are roughly 410,000 clones, roughly 86% observed once, and the top ten hold about 2.1%. Sequenced sample: peripheral blood. These TCRs come from a woman aged 55-69 years with COVID-19, enrolled during active disease.

J is TRBJ2-1 and V is TRBV6-5; 8 bases match TRBD2. Germline V gene sequence: CDR1 MNHEY, CDR2 SVGAGI. V lost 7 bases and J lost 5; bases outside the gene matches: 10. The CDR3 covers 15 residues. The chain's CDR3 is CASTLLGGGNNEQFF. CDR3 nucleotides: TGTGCCAGCACCCTCCTCGGGGGGGGAAACAATGAGCAGTTCTTC.

In its sample, this clone was seen once. The chain combines TRBV4-1 with TRBJ1-1; 7 bases match TRBD1. The CDR3 consists of 15 residues. Germline loops: CDR1 MGHRA, CDR2 YSYEKL. Unmatched junction bases numbered 6, after V lost 0 bases and J lost 5 bases. This CDR3 is CASSQEQGGLTEAFF. The CDR3 nucleotides are TGCGCCAGCAGCCAAGAGCAGGGGGGATTGACTGAAGCTTTCTTT.

Details on this clone: This CDR3 is also generated by other DNA sequences in the sample. J is TRBJ1-2 and V is TRBV7-2; D possibly corresponds to TRBD1 (6 bases). Looked up from germline, CDR1 is SGHTA and CDR2 is FQGNSA. The germline V and J ends were trimmed by 5 bases and 5 bases, with 9 bases remaining between them. The CDR3 runs 12 residues. The CDR3 region is CASSRQGYGYTF. CDR3 DNA: TGTGCCAGCAGCCGCCAGGGGTATGGCTACACCTTC.

The chain recombines TRBV5-1 with TRBJ2-3, with D unresolved. This CDR3 has 13 residues. Germline V CDR1 and CDR2: SGHRS, YFSETQ. Trimming removed 0 bases at V and 2 bases at J, with 4 bases between. The CDR3 region is CASSLDFTDTQYF. The CDR3 DNA is TGCGCCAGCAGCTTGGACTTCACAGATACGCAGTATTTT.

The V gene is TRBV29-1, the J gene TRBJ1-2, with D unclear. Germline assignment: CDR1 SQVTM and CDR2 ANQGSEA. This CDR3 region has 12 residues. V gave up 3 bases and J gave up 6 bases, with 11 bases separating them. The CDR3 sequence: CSVERYSDGYTF. CDR3 DNA sequence: TGCAGCGTTGAGCGGTATAGTGATGGCTACACCTTC. Full variable domain (remainder filled in from reference TRBV29-1 and TRBJ1-2): SAVISQKPSRDICQRGTSLTIQCQVDSQVTMMFWYRQQPGQSLTLIATANQGSEATYESGFVIDKFPISRPNLTFSTLTVSNMSPEDSSIYLCSVERYSDGYTFGSGTRLTVV.

To note about this clone: Other DNA sequences in the same sample also yield this CDR3. The chain is built from TRBV18 and TRBJ2-2, with 8 nucleotides matching TRBD1. The CDR3 is 15 amino acids. In germline, CDR1 is KGHSH, CDR2 LQKENI. The junction had 5 bases not matched to a gene; V was cut back by 3 bases and J by 5 bases. The CDR3 loop is CASSPGQGGTGELFF. CDR3 bases: TGTGCCAGCTCACCTGGACAGGGCGGAACCGGGGAGCTGTTTTTT. The whole variable domain, filled in from reference TRBV18 and TRBJ2-2, reads NAGVMQNPRHLVRRRGQEARLRCSPMKGHSHVYWYRQLPEEGLKFMVYLQKENIIDESGMPKERFSAEFPKEGPSILRIQQVVRGDSAAYFCASSPGQGGTGELFFGEGSRLTVL.

DNA for the CDR3: TGTGCCAGCAGCCAAGGCGGGGGGACCTACGAGCAGTACTTC. This sequence encodes CASSQGGGTYEQYF. V is TRBV3-1 (or the pseudogene TRBV3-2) and J is TRBJ2-7; 8 bases line up with TRBD2. V gave up 1 base and J gave up 2 bases; unmatched junction bases: 1. Germline V lookup: CDR1 LGHDT, CDR2 YNNKEL (reference sequence). The CDR3 runs 14 residues.

The gene calls are TRBV7-6 and TRBJ1-6, with D hard to call. V was cut by 3 bases and J by 5 bases, with 11 bases left in between. The CDR3 length is 15 residues. CDR1 is SGHVS, CDR2 FNYEAQ, per germline. The CDR3 DNA reads as TGTGCCAGCAGCTTCCGCCAAAGCGATAATTCACCCCTCCACTTT. It codes for CASSFRQSDNSPLHF.

V gene TRBV10-2 combines with J gene TRBJ2-1; 9 bases line up with TRBD2. Per the germline V gene, CDR1 is WSHSY and CDR2 is SAAADI. Trimming at V came to 1 base and at J to 6 bases, leaving 7 bases not matched to a gene. The CDR3 length is 16 residues. CDR3 amino acids: CASSELGAGGRNEQFF. DNA for the CDR3: TGCGCCAGCAGTGAGTTGGGAGCGGGGGGCCGCAATGAGCAGTTCTTC.